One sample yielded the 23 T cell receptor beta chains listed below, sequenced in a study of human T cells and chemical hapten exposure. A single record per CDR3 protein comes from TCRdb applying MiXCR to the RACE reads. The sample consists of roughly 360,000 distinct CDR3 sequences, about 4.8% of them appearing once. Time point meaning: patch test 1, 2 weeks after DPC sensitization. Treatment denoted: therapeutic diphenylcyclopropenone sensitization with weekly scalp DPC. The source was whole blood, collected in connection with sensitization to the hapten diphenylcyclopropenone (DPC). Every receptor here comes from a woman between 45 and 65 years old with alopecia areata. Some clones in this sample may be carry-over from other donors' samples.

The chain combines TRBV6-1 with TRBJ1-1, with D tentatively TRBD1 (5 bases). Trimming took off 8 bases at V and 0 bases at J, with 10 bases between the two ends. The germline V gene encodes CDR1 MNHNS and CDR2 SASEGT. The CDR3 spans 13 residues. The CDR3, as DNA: TGTGCCAGCGGGGCAGTCTTGAACACTGAAGCTTTCTTT. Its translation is CASGAVLNTEAFF.

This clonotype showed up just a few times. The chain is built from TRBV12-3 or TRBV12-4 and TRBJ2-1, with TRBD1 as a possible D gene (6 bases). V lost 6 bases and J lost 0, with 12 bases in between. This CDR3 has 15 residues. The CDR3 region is CASRSGQSSYNEQFF. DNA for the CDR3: TGTGCCAGCAGATCTGGACAGAGCTCCTACAATGAGCAGTTCTTC.

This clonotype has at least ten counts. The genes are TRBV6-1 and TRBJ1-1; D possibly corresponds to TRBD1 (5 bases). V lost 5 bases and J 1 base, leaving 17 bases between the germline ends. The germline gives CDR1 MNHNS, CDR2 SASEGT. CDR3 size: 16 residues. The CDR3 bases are TGTGCCAGCAGTAGTTCTCAGGGTGCCGCGAACACTGAAGCTTTCTTT. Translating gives CASSSSQGAANTEAFF.

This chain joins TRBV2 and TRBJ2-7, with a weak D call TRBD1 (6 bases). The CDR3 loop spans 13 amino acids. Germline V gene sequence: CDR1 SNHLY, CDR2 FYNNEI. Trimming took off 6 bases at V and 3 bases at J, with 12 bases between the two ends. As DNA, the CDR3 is TGTGCCAGCAGCCGCCAGACAGGCTACGAGCAGTACTTC. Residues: CASSRQTGYEQYF.

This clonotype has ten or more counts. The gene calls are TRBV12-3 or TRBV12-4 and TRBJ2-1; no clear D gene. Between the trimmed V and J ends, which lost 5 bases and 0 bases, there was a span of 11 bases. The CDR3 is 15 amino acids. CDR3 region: CASSIQSSSYNEQFF. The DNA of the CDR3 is TGTGCCAGCAGTATCCAAAGTAGCTCCTACAATGAGCAGTTCTTC.

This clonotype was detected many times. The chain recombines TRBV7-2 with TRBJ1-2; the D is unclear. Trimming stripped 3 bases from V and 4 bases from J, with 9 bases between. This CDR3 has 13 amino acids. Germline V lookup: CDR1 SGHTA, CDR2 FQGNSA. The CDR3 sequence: CASSFWEGYGYTF. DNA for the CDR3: TGTGCCAGCAGCTTTTGGGAGGGCTATGGCTACACCTTC.

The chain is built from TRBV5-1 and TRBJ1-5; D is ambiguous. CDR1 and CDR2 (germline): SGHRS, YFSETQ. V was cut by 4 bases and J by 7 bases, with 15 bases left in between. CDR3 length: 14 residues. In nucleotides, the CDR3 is TGCGCCAGCAGCCCCGGGGTTACGGAGCAGCCCCAGCATTTT. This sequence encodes CASSPGVTEQPQHF.

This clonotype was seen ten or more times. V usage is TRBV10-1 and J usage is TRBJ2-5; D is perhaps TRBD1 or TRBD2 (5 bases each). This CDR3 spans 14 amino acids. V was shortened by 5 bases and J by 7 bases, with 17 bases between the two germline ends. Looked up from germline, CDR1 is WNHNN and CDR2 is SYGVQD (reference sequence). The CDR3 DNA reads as TGCGCCAGCAGTCCCGGGGCGCCGGGCGGGACCCAGTACTTC. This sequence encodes CASSPGAPGGTQYF.

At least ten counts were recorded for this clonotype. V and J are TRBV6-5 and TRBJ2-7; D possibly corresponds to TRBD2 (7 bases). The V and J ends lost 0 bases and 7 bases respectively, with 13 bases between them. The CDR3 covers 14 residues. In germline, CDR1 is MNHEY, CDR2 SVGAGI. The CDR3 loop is CASSYSLARGEQYF. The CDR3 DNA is TGTGCCAGCAGTTACTCACTAGCGAGGGGGGAGCAGTACTTC.

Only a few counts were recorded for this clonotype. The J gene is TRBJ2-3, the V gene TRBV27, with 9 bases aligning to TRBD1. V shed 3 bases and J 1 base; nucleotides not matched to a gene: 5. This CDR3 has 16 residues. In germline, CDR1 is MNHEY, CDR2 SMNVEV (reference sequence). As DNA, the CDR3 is TGTGCCAGCAGTTTCCGTCGACAGGGGGGCACAGATACGCAGTATTTT. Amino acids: CASSFRRQGGTDTQYF.

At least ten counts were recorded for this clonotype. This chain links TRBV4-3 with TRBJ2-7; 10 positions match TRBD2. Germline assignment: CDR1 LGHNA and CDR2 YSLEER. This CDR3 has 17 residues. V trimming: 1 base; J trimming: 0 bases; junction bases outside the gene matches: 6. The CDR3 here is CASSQVTSGALSYEQYF. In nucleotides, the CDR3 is TGCGCCAGCAGCCAAGTAACTAGCGGGGCCCTCTCCTACGAGCAGTACTTC.

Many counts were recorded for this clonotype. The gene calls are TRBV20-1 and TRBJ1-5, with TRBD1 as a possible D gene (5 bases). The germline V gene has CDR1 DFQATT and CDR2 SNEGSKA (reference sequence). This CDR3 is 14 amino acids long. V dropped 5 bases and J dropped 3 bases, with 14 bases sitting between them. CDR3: CSAPTGGINQPQHF. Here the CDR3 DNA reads TGCAGTGCTCCTACGGGGGGTATCAATCAGCCCCAGCATTTT.

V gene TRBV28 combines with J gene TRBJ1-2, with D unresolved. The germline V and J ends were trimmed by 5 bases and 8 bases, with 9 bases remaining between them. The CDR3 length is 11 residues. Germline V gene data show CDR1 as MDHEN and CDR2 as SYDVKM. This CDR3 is CASSPRGGYTF. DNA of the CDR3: TGTGCCAGCAGTCCCCGAGGAGGCTACACCTTC.

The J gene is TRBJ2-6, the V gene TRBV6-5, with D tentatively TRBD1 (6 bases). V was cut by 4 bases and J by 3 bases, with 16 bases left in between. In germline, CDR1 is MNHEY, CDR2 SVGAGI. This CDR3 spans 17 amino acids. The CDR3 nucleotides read TGTGCCAGCAGTTCCAGTACAGGGTCTGGTGGGGCCAACGTCCTGACTTTC. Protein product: CASSSSTGSGGANVLTF.

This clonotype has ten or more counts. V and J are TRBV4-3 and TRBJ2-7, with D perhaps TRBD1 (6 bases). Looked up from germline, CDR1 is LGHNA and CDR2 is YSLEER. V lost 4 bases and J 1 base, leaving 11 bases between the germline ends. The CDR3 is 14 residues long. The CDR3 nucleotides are TGCGCCAGCAGCCCAGGCAGGGGTTCCTACGAGCAGTACTTC. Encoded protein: CASSPGRGSYEQYF.

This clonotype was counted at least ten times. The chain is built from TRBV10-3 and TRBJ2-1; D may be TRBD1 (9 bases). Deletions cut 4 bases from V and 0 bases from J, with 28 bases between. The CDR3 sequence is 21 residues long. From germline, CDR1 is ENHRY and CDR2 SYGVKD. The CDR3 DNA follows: TGTGCCATCAGTGGTCGGACAGGGGCTACTCCGGGACTAGACTCCTACAATGAGCAGTTCTTC. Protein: CAISGRTGATPGLDSYNEQFF.

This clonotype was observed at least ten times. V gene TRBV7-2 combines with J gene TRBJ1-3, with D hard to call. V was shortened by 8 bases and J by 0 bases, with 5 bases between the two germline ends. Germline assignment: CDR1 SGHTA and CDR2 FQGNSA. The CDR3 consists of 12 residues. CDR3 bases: TGTGCCAGCGGATTCTCTGGAAACACCATATATTTT. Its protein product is CASGFSGNTIYF.

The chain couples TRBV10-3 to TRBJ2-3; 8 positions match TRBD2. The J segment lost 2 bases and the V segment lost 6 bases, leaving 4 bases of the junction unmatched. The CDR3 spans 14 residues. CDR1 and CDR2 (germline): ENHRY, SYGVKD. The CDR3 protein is CAIRDGLATDTQYF. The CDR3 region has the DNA TGTGCCATCAGAGACGGACTAGCCACAGATACGCAGTATTTT.

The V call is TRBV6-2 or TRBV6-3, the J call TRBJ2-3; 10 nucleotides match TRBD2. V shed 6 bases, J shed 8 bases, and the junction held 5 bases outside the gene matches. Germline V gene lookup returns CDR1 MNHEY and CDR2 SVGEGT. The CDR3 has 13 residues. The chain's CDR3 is CASSLGTSATQYF. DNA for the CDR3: TGTGCCAGCAGCCTTGGGACTAGCGCTACGCAGTATTTT.

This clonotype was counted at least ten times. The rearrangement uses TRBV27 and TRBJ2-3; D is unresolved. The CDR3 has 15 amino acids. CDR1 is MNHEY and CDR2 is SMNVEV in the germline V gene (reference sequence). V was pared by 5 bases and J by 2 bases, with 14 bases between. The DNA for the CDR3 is TGTGCCAGCAGTCCCCGAGCAACGATCACAGATACGCAGTATTTT. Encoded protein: CASSPRATITDTQYF.

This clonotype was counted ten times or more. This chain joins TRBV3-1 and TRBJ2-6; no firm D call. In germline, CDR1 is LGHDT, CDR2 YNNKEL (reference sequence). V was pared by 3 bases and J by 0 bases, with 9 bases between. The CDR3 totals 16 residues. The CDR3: CASSHQTNSGANVLTF. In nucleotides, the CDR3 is TGTGCCAGCAGCCATCAGACGAACTCTGGGGCCAACGTCCTGACTTTC.

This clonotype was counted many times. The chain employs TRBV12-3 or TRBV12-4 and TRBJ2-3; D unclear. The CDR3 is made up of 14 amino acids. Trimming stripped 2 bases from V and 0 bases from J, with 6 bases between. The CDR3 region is CASSLTVSTDTQYF. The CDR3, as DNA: TGTGCCAGCAGTTTAACGGTTAGCACAGATACGCAGTATTTT.

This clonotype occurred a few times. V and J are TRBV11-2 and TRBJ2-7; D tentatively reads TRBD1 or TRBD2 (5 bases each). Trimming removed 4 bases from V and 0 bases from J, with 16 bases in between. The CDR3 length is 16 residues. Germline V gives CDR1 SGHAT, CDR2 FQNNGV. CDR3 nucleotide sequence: TGTGCCAGCAGCTCCCTCCGGGACCCTGGCTCCTACGAGCAGTACTTC. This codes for CASSSLRDPGSYEQYF.